This passage covers 15 T cell receptor beta chains from one sample sequenced in a study of cytomegalovirus exposure and HLA in healthy donors. The PCR made use of 60 Vbeta and 13 Jbeta primers. TCRdb keeps only in-frame clones here, not all; method: immunoSEQ multiplex PCR. Of a few hundred thousand clones listed, about 75% are singletons. Sequencing was performed on PBMCs. Receptors were obtained from a man younger than 35 in good health and CMV-seronegative.

In this sample, this clone turned up a few times. This chain uses TRBV5-4 with TRBJ1-1; TRBD1 might be the D (5 bases). The CDR3 is 14 residues long. Germline V gene data show CDR1 as SGHNT and CDR2 as YYREEE (reference sequence). The V end was cut by 0 bases, the J end by 4 bases, with 10 bases between. In DNA form, the CDR3 reads TGTGCCAGCAGCTTGGAAGTCCAGGGCACTGAAGCTTTCTTT. Encoded protein: CASSLEVQGTEAFF.

V usage is TRBV4-1 and J usage is TRBJ2-5, with D tentatively TRBD2 (5 bases). V dropped 1 base and J dropped 4 bases, with 16 bases sitting between them. Germline-derived CDR1 and CDR2 are MGHRA and YSYEKL. This CDR3 comprises 16 residues. DNA of the CDR3: TGCGCCAGCAGCCAAGTTTGGGAGAGGATAGGAGAGACCCAGTACTTC. Its protein product is CASSQVWERIGETQYF.

The table lists this clone with a few counts. The chain has TRBV30 and TRBJ1-1; no clear D gene. V lost 0 bases, J lost 0 bases, and 11 bases lay in between. The germline V gene encodes CDR1 GTSNPN and CDR2 SVGIG (reference sequence). The CDR3 consists of 15 residues. CDR3: CAWSVLGLMNTEAFF. The CDR3 region has the DNA TGTGCCTGGAGTGTACTCGGACTTATGAACACTGAAGCTTTCTTT. Complete variable domain (other parts from reference TRBV30 and TRBJ1-1): SQTIHQWPATLVQPVGSPLSLECTVEGTSNPNLYWYRQAAGRGLQLLFYSVGIGQISSEVPQNLSASRPQDRQFILSSKKLLLSDSGFYLCAWSVLGLMNTEAFFGQGTRLTVV.

This chain links TRBV7-2 with TRBJ2-7; no definite D call. The CDR3 covers 16 residues. The germline gives CDR1 SGHTA, CDR2 FQGNSA. V lost 2 bases and J 1 base, leaving 15 bases between the germline ends. The CDR3 DNA is TGTGCCAGCAGCTTAATTAGCCGCTCACCTTCCTACGAGCAGTACTTC. Its protein is CASSLISRSPSYEQYF. Using reference TRBV7-2 and TRBJ2-7 for the parts outside the CDR3, the full variable domain is GAGVSQSPSNKVTEKGKDVELRCDPISGHTALYWYRQSLGQGLEFLIYFQGNSAPDKSGLPSDRFSAERTGGSVSTLTIQRTQQEDSAVYLCASSLISRSPSYEQYFGPGTRLTVT.

The chain recombines TRBV7-8 with TRBJ2-3; 9 bases are shared with TRBD2. This CDR3 is built from 16 residues. Germline CDR1 and CDR2: SGHVS and FQNEAQ. Trimming removed 5 bases from V and 2 bases from J; junction bases left unmatched: 8. CDR3 protein: CASSRRVAGDTDTQYF. Here the CDR3 DNA reads TGTGCCAGCAGCCGTAGGGTAGCGGGGGACACAGATACGCAGTATTTT.

The CDR3 spells CASSLSGTGIETQYF. DNA for the CDR3: TGTGCCAGCAGTTTATCGGGGACAGGGATCGAGACCCAGTACTTC. This chain connects TRBV27 to TRBJ2-5; 9 bases agree with TRBD1. CDR3 length: 15 amino acids. The germline CDR1 and CDR2 sequences are MNHEY and SMNVEV (reference sequence). J was trimmed by 5 bases and V by 0 bases; bases with no gene match: 4.

The chain recombines TRBV30 with TRBJ1-3; D unclear. V was cut by 0 bases and J by 1 base, with 7 bases left in between. Germline lookup yields CDR1 GTSNPN and CDR2 SVGIG (reference sequence). This CDR3 region has 14 residues. The CDR3 DNA sequence: TGTGCCTGGAGTGTCAGTGTGTCTGGAAACACCATATATTTT. This gives the protein CAWSVSVSGNTIYF. Together with reference TRBV30 and TRBJ1-3, the CDR3 gives the full variable domain: SQTIHQWPATLVQPVGSPLSLECTVEGTSNPNLYWYRQAAGRGLQLLFYSVGIGQISSEVPQNLSASRPQDRQFILSSKKLLLSDSGFYLCAWSVSVSGNTIYFGEGSWLTVV.

The chain is built from TRBV5-1 and TRBJ2-5; 9 bases map to TRBD2. The V gene end was trimmed by 3 bases and the J gene end by 2 bases; junction bases not matched to a gene: 2. Germline-derived CDR1 and CDR2 are SGHRS and YFSETQ. This CDR3 has 14 residues. DNA of the CDR3: TGCGCCAGCAGCTCGGGACTAGCTCAAGAGACCCAGTACTTC. Its translation is CASSSGLAQETQYF.

The V call is TRBV6-1, the J call TRBJ2-7; TRBD1 aligns across 10 bases. With 8 bases clipped from V and 1 base from J, the junction kept 5 bases outside the gene matches. This CDR3 comprises 14 residues. Germline lookup yields CDR1 MNHNS and CDR2 SASEGT. The CDR3 bases are TGTGCCAGCTTGGGGACAGGGGAATCCTACGAGCAGTACTTC. It codes for CASLGTGESYEQYF.

The CDR3 reads CASTENWSSGNTIYF. Written as DNA, the CDR3 is TGTGCCAGCACCGAAAATTGGAGCTCTGGAAACACCATATATTTT. The chain has TRBV6-5 and TRBJ1-3, with D unresolved. The V and J ends lost 7 bases and 0 bases respectively, with 13 bases between them. The CDR3 loop spans 15 amino acids. Germline lookup yields CDR1 MNHEY and CDR2 SVGAGI.

On this clone itself: At one boundary the junction diverges from the germline segment, which might be a read error. This rearrangement joins TRBV7-9 to TRBJ2-2, with D maybe TRBD2 (8 bases). The CDR3 spans 16 residues. The V gene's germline CDR1 is SEHNR and CDR2 FQNEAQ (reference sequence). The CDR3: CSSSLAGTANTGELFF. DNA for the CDR3: TGTTCCAGCAGCTTAGCGGGGACAGCGAACACCGGGGAGCTGTTTTTT.

The rearrangement joins TRBV19 to TRBJ1-5; tentatively, D is TRBD1 (6 bases). The CDR3 is made up of 13 amino acids. The V end was cut by 9 bases, the J end by 6 bases, with 15 bases between. Germline V CDR1 and CDR2: LNHDA, SQIVND (reference sequence). This CDR3 is CASLLQGGQPQHF. DNA of the CDR3: TGTGCCAGCCTCCTACAGGGTGGTCAGCCCCAGCATTTT.

The V gene is TRBV19, the J gene TRBJ1-5; TRBD1 might be the D (6 bases). Deletions cut 6 bases from V and 1 base from J, with 13 bases between. The CDR3 has 15 amino acids. Germline lookup yields CDR1 LNHDA and CDR2 SQIVND (reference sequence). CDR3 bases: TGTGCCAGTAGCAACAGGGCCGACAGCAATCAGCCCCAGCATTTT. Translating gives CASSNRADSNQPQHF.

This clone has more than one count but fewer than ten. At one boundary the junction diverges from the germline segment, which might be a read error. The rearrangement joins TRBV7-2 to TRBJ2-1; 9 nucleotides align to TRBD2. There are 17 residues in the CDR3. Germline V gene lookup returns CDR1 SGHTA and CDR2 FQGNSA. CDR3 sequence (DNA): TGTGCCAGCAGCTTTCCTCCCGGCGGGAGGGCCTATAATGAGCAGTTCTTC. Its translation: CASSFPPGGRAYNEQFF.

In nucleotides, the CDR3 is TGCGCCAGCAGCTTGGCCGACAGGGACGCAGATACGCAGTATTTT. Amino acids: CASSLADRDADTQYF. This chain uses TRBV5-1 with TRBJ2-3, with TRBD1 identical over 7 bases. With 0 bases clipped from V and 4 bases from J, the junction kept 5 bases outside the gene matches. The CDR3 is 15 amino acids. Germline CDR1 is SGHRS and CDR2 is YFSETQ. Variable domain in full (rest from reference TRBV5-1 and TRBJ2-3): KAGVTQTPRYLIKTRGQQVTLSCSPISGHRSVSWYQQTPGQGLQFLFEYFSETQRNKGNFPGRFSGRQFSNSRSEMNVSTLELGDSALYLCASSLADRDADTQYFGPGTRLTVL.